Listed here are 10 T cell receptor beta chains from one sample, sequenced in a study of T cell repertoires in ileal Crohn's disease. This table comes from immunoSEQ multiplex PCR, and its TCRdb copy is limited to in-frame clones, with some not included. The table has about 62,000 clones, around nine tenths seen once. Noted time point: neoterminal ileum biopsy at postoperative endoscopy, about 6 months after surgery. The sequenced material came from ileal tissue. The receptors come from an adult with Crohn's disease.

V is TRBV28 and J is TRBJ1-4, with D uncertain. Trimming removed 10 bases from V and 5 bases from J, with 11 bases in between. Germline assignment: CDR1 MDHEN and CDR2 SYDVKM. The CDR3 extends over 12 amino acids. The CDR3 coding sequence is TGTGCCACGCAACTAACAAATGAAAAACTGTTTTTT. The encoded protein is CATQLTNEKLFF.

J is TRBJ2-3 and V is TRBV20-1; TRBD2 is a possible D gene (5 bases). Trimming shortened V by 5 bases and J by 11 bases, and 11 bases separated the two germline ends. The CDR3 has 10 amino acids. Germline-derived CDR1 and CDR2 are DFQATT and SNEGSKA (reference sequence). CDR3 loop: CSAWAREQYF. The CDR3 nucleotides are TGCAGTGCTTGGGCGAGGGAGCAGTATTTT.

This chain uses TRBV4-1 with TRBJ1-1; D gene uncertain. V lost 0 bases and J lost 4, with 12 bases in between. Looked up from germline, CDR1 is MGHRA and CDR2 is YSYEKL. The CDR3 extends over 15 amino acids. CDR3 DNA sequence: TGCGCCAGCAGCCAAGATCTGCGGGTGGGCACTGAAGCTTTCTTT. It translates to CASSQDLRVGTEAFF.

The rearrangement links TRBV11-2 to TRBJ2-5; perhaps TRBD2 as D (6 bases). Per germline, CDR1 SGHAT and CDR2 FQNNGV. This CDR3 spans 16 amino acids. The germline V and J ends were trimmed by 5 bases and 7 bases, with 23 bases remaining between them. CDR3 bases: TGTGCCAGCAGCACCCGAGGGACTTTTTTGGGGGGGACCCAGTACTTC. It yields the protein CASSTRGTFLGGTQYF.

V gene TRBV5-4 combines with J gene TRBJ1-5; D is possibly TRBD1 (6 bases). Deletions cut 4 bases from V and 9 bases from J, with 17 bases between. Germline V gene data show CDR1 as SGHNT and CDR2 as YYREEE (reference sequence). The CDR3 runs to 14 residues. CDR3 DNA sequence: TGTGCCAGCAGCCGAGGGGGAAAGCGCGTGCCCCAGCATTTT. Encoded protein: CASSRGGKRVPQHF.

The chain carries TRBV4-2 and TRBJ2-4; the match to TRBD1 covers 7 bases. Germline-derived CDR1 and CDR2 are LGHNA and YNFKEQ. Unmatched junction bases numbered 5, after V lost 1 base and J lost 5 bases. CDR3 length equals 15 residues. The CDR3 nucleotides read TGTGCCAGCAGCCAAGGAGGGACAGTGGAAAACATTCAGTACTTC. Amino acids: CASSQGGTVENIQYF.

This sequence joins TRBV12-5 and TRBJ2-5; tentatively, D is TRBD2 (6 bases). V was shortened by 0 bases and J by 3 bases, with 14 bases between the two germline ends. The CDR3 has 16 amino acids. Germline values: CDR1 LGHNT, CDR2 FRNRAP. CDR3 in DNA: TGTGCTAGTGGTTTGGTAGCTCCGGGAGAAAAAGAGACCCAGTACTTC. Encoded protein: CASGLVAPGEKETQYF.

This clone has just one count. The rearrangement joins TRBV11-2 to TRBJ2-5, with a weak D call TRBD1 (7 bases). CDR1 and CDR2 (germline): SGHAT, FQNNGV. V was shortened by 2 bases and J by 5 bases, with 15 bases between the two germline ends. The CDR3 is made up of 15 amino acids. The CDR3 coding sequence is TGTGCCAGCAGCTTATCGACTCCAGGGGGGGAGACCCAGTACTTC. Amino acid sequence: CASSLSTPGGETQYF.

The genes are TRBV18 and TRBJ1-1, with D unclear. Trimming left V 3 bases short and J 2 bases short, with 16 bases between. The CDR3 spans 16 residues. Germline loops: CDR1 KGHSH, CDR2 LQKENI. CDR3 DNA: TGTGCCAGCTCACCCCTGGGCGGGGAGCGTAACACTGAAGCTTTCTTT. This sequence encodes CASSPLGGERNTEAFF.

J is TRBJ2-5 and V is TRBV9; 7 positions agree with TRBD2. Germline CDR1 and CDR2: SGDLS and YYNGEE. The length of the CDR3 is 16 residues. V trimming: 0 bases; J trimming: 2 bases; junction bases outside the gene matches: 7. CDR3 residues: CASSVASRAGQETQYF. In nucleotides, the CDR3 is TGTGCCAGCAGCGTAGCAAGCAGAGCGGGGCAAGAGACCCAGTACTTC.